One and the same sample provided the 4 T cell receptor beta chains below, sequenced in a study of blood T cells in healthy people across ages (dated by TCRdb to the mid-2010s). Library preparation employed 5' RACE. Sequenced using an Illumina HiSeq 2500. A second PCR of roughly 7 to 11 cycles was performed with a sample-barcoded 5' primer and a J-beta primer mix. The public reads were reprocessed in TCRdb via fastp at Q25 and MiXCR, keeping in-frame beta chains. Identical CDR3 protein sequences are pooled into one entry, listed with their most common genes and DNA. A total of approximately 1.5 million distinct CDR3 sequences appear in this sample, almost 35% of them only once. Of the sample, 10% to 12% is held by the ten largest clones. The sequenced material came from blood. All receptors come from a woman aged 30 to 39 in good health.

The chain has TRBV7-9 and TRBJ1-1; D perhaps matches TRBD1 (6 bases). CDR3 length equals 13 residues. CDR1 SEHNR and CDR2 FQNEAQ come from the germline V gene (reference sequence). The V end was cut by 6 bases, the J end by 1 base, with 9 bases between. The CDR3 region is CASRWGQNTEAFF. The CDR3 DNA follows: TGTGCCAGCAGATGGGGACAGAACACTGAAGCTTTCTTT.

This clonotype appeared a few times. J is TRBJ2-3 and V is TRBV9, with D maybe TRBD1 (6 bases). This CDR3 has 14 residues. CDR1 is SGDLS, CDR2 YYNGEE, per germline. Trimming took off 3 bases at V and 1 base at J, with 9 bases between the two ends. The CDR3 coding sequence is TGTGCCAGCAGCGGCGAGGGGGGCACAGATACGCAGTATTTT. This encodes CASSGEGGTDTQYF.

In DNA form, the CDR3 reads TGCGCCAGCAGCACAACCGGGACAGGAGAGAACACTGAAGCTTTCTTT. It encodes CASSTTGTGENTEAFF. The J gene is TRBJ1-1, the V gene TRBV5-1; TRBD1 matches 8 bases. CDR1 is SGHRS, CDR2 YFSETQ, per germline. There are 16 residues in the CDR3. Trimming cost V 4 bases and J 1 base; bases outside gene matches: 9.

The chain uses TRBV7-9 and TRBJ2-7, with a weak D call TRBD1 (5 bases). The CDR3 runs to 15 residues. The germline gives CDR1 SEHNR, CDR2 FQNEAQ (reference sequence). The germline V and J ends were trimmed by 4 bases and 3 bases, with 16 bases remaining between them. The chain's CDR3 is CASSYDWGRFYEQYF. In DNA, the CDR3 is TGTGCCAGCAGCTACGATTGGGGCAGATTCTACGAGCAGTACTTC.